This entry lists 32 T cell receptor beta chains sequenced from one sample in a study of CD8+ T cells in alopecia areata. Treatment noted: oral pan-JAK inhibitor, 5-10 mg twice daily. Extraction and reverse transcription of RNA yielded cDNA as the sequencing template. Libraries were prepared by immunoSEQ multiplex PCR; TCRdb keeps only in-frame clonotypes and omits some of them. The sample consists of 150,000 to 200,000 clones, approximately 57% of them appearing once. The source material was CD4+ T cells sorted from blood, sampled at week 24, from a patient treated with tofacitinib. Receptor source: a human donor with alopecia areata.

The V gene is TRBV5-4, the J gene TRBJ2-3, with D possibly TRBD2 on 5 matching bases. Germline CDR1 SGHNT, CDR2 YYREEE (reference sequence). CDR3 length: 13 residues. The V gene lost 4 bases and the J gene lost 12 bases, with 18 bases spanning the gap. CDR3 sequence: CASSLEVGSRQYF. The DNA for the CDR3 is TGTGCCAGCAGCCTGGAGGTGGGGAGCCGACAGTATTTT. Filled out from reference TRBV5-4 and TRBJ2-3, the complete variable domain reads ETGVTQSPTHLIKTRGQQVTLRCSSQSGHNTVSWYQQALGQGPQFIFQYYREEENGRGNFPPRFSGLQFPNYSSELNVNALELDDSALYLCASSLEVGSRQYFGPGTRLTVL.

The sample holds a few counts of this clone. The chain couples TRBV19 to TRBJ1-2, with unresolved D. The V gene lost 3 bases and the J gene lost 7 bases, with 12 bases spanning the gap. Germline V CDR1 and CDR2: LNHDA, SQIVND (reference sequence). CDR3 size: 13 residues. CDR3 DNA: TGTGCCAGTAGTATCGCCGGGAATGGTGGCTACACCTTC. Protein: CASSIAGNGGYTF. Complete variable domain (other parts from reference TRBV19 and TRBJ1-2): DGGITQSPKYLFRKEGQNVTLSCEQNLNHDAMYWYRQDPGQGLRLIYYSQIVNDFQKGDIAEGYSVSREKKESFPLTVTSAQKNPTAFYLCASSIAGNGGYTFGSGTRLTVV.

The rearrangement joins TRBV18 to TRBJ2-3; D is uncertain. The ends were cut back, 2 bases at V and 2 bases at J, with 5 bases in the middle. The germline V gene encodes CDR1 KGHSH and CDR2 LQKENI. This CDR3 has 13 residues. The CDR3 nucleotides are TGTGCCAGCTCACCAGGCCTCACAGATACGCAGTATTTT. Translating gives CASSPGLTDTQYF.

V gene TRBV18 combines with J gene TRBJ2-7, with TRBD1 matching 9 bases. The V gene's germline CDR1 is KGHSH and CDR2 LQKENI. The CDR3 runs 14 residues. V lost 0 bases to trimming and J lost 11 bases; unmatched junction nucleotides: 8. CDR3 in DNA: TGTGCCAGCTCACCACCCAAAGGCGGACAGGGGAAGTACTTC. It translates to CASSPPKGGQGKYF.

This chain uses TRBV19 with TRBJ1-2, with a weak D call TRBD1 (5 bases). The CDR3 contains 12 residues. Trimming took off 7 bases at V and 4 bases at J, with 10 bases between the two ends. Germline-derived CDR1 and CDR2 are LNHDA and SQIVND (reference sequence). CDR3 bases: TGTGCCAGTAAACAGGACTTCTATGGCTACACCTTC. Amino acid sequence: CASKQDFYGYTF.

This chain connects TRBV6-1 to TRBJ2-7; D is unresolved. CDR3 length: 13 amino acids. V was shortened by 4 bases and J by 5 bases, with 12 bases between the two germline ends. The germline V gene has CDR1 MNHNS and CDR2 SASEGT. CDR3 in amino acids: CASSVTSSHEQYF. CDR3 bases: TGTGCCAGCAGTGTCACTTCCTCTCACGAGCAGTACTTC.

A single count supports this clone. J is TRBJ1-5 and V is TRBV6-1; D unresolved. V was shortened by 6 bases and J by 3 bases, with 12 bases between the two germline ends. Germline lookup yields CDR1 MNHNS and CDR2 SASEGT. CDR3 size: 14 residues. The CDR3 sequence: CASRDWESNQPQHF. CDR3 in DNA: TGTGCCAGCAGGGACTGGGAGTCCAATCAGCCCCAGCATTTT.

The rearrangement uses TRBV7-9 and TRBJ2-5; D ambiguous. V dropped 3 bases and J dropped 2 bases, with 16 bases sitting between them. The germline V gene encodes CDR1 SEHNR and CDR2 FQNEAQ (reference sequence). The CDR3 length is 16 residues. The CDR3 sequence: CASSLRGYQTQETQYF. The CDR3 coding sequence is TGTGCCAGCAGCTTGCGCGGCTACCAGACTCAAGAGACCCAGTACTTC.

This clone has a handful of counts. The junction differs from germline at one of its ends, possibly a read error. The chain links TRBV27 to TRBJ2-1, with D possibly matching TRBD2 (6 bases). CDR1 is MNHEY and CDR2 is SMNVEV in the germline V gene (reference sequence). The CDR3 is 14 amino acids. The CDR3 sequence is CASSSGDAETEEFF. The CDR3 bases are TGTGCCAGCAGTTCGGGGGACGCAGAAACTGAGGAGTTCTTC.

This rearrangement joins TRBV29-1 to TRBJ2-5; D not resolved. Germline assignment: CDR1 SQVTM and CDR2 ANQGSEA. V was shortened by 4 bases and J by 4 bases, with 7 bases between the two germline ends. The CDR3 runs 11 residues. This CDR3 is CSVVHGETQYF. CDR3 coding DNA: TGCAGCGTTGTGCATGGAGAGACCCAGTACTTC.

The CDR3 DNA sequence: TGCGCCAGCAACTACGGACAGGGAGCCTACGAGCAGTACTTC. Its protein product is CASNYGQGAYEQYF. This rearrangement joins TRBV5-1 to TRBJ2-7; 8 bases fit TRBD1. V shed 6 bases, J shed 2 bases, and the junction held 7 bases outside the gene matches. Germline V CDR1 and CDR2: SGHRS, YFSETQ. This CDR3 is 14 amino acids long.

In its sample, this clone was seen once. The chain employs TRBV4-2 and TRBJ1-2; tentatively, D is TRBD1 (6 bases). CDR1 is LGHNA and CDR2 is YNFKEQ in the germline V gene. V was pared by 1 base and J by 8 bases, with 11 bases between. This CDR3 contains 13 residues. This CDR3 reads CASSQARGRGYTF. For the CDR3, the DNA is TGTGCCAGCAGCCAAGCCAGGGGAAGGGGCTACACCTTC.

The chain has TRBV7-9 and TRBJ2-5, with D hard to call. The germline V gene encodes CDR1 SEHNR and CDR2 FQNEAQ (reference sequence). V lost 4 bases and J lost 4, with 10 bases in between. This CDR3 contains 13 residues. CDR3 sequence: CASSSPPLETQYF. CDR3 DNA sequence: TGTGCCAGCAGCTCTCCCCCCCTAGAGACCCAGTACTTC.

This clone was counted between two and nine times. V gene TRBV6-5 combines with J gene TRBJ2-1, with 9 bases aligning to TRBD2. Germline CDR1 MNHEY, CDR2 SVGAGI. The CDR3 is made up of 15 amino acids. J was trimmed by 9 bases and V by 7 bases; bases with no gene match: 13. CDR3 protein: CASTIPGLAGSEQFF. CDR3 sequence (DNA): TGTGCCAGCACCATACCGGGGCTAGCGGGGTCTGAGCAGTTCTTC.

A note on this clone: Other nucleotide sequences from this sample produce the same CDR3. This chain links TRBV10-3 with TRBJ2-5, with D hard to call. This CDR3 has 12 amino acids. CDR1 ENHRY and CDR2 SYGVKD come from the germline V gene. Trimming removed 0 bases at V and 4 bases at J, with 3 bases between. CDR3 sequence (DNA): TGTGCCATCAGTGAGTCGGGAGAGACCCAGTACTTC. Its translation is CAISESGETQYF.

The table lists this clone with a few counts. Other DNA sequences in this specimen translate into the identical CDR3. The chain joins TRBV6-5 to TRBJ2-5; no firm D call. Germline lookup yields CDR1 MNHEY and CDR2 SVGAGI. The CDR3 contains 11 residues. The V and J ends lost 4 bases and 4 bases respectively, with 4 bases between them. Here the CDR3 reads CASSSGETQYF. The DNA for the CDR3 is TGTGCCAGCAGTTCTGGAGAGACCCAGTACTTC.

The rearrangement links TRBV6-5 to TRBJ1-1, with TRBD1 as a possible D gene (6 bases). The ends were cut back, 8 bases at V and 1 base at J, with 11 bases in the middle. Germline-derived CDR1 and CDR2 are MNHEY and SVGAGI. The CDR3 has 13 residues. The CDR3 protein is CASGTGQNTEAFF. In nucleotides, the CDR3 is TGTGCCAGCGGCACAGGGCAGAACACTGAAGCTTTCTTT.

This rearrangement joins TRBV10-3 to TRBJ1-2; 7 bases align to TRBD1. V shed 10 bases, J shed 10 bases, and the junction held 15 bases outside the gene matches. The germline V gene encodes CDR1 ENHRY and CDR2 SYGVKD. This CDR3 spans 13 amino acids. DNA of the CDR3: TGTGCCAGCCTAGAAACAGGGGCTTCGCCCTACACCTTC. Residues: CASLETGASPYTF.

Notes on this clone: One junction end does not reproduce the germline sequence, and a read error may be involved. The rearrangement links TRBV5-1 to TRBJ1-5; tentative D call: TRBD1 (5 bases). In germline, CDR1 is SGHRS, CDR2 YFSETQ. The CDR3 has 15 residues. The CDR3 DNA reads as TGCGCCAGCAGCTTGGTCTCAGGGAGCAGTCAGCCCCAGCATTTT. Its protein is CASSLVSGSSQPQHF. Full variable domain (outside the CDR3, taken from reference TRBV5-1 and TRBJ1-5): KAGVTQTPRYLIKTRGQQVTLSCSPISGHRSVSWYQQTPGQGLQFLFEYFSETQRNKGNFPGRFSGRQFSNSRSEMNVSTLELGDSALYLCASSLVSGSSQPQHFGDGTRLSIL.

This chain uses TRBV23-1 with TRBJ1-1; D is uncertain. TRBV23-1 is recorded as an ORF, its role being uncertain. The CDR3 loop spans 17 amino acids. V was cut by 0 bases and J by 0 bases, with 14 bases left in between. CDR3 sequence: CASSQSYPAALNTEAFF. The CDR3 region has the DNA TGCGCCAGCAGTCAATCATATCCGGCGGCTTTGAACACTGAAGCTTTCTTT.

V and J are TRBV29-1 and TRBJ2-7; possibly TRBD1 or TRBD2 for D (5 bases each). The germline V gene has CDR1 SQVTM and CDR2 ANQGSEA. V dropped 4 bases and J dropped 4 bases, with 11 bases sitting between them. The length of the CDR3 is 12 residues. CDR3 nucleotides: TGCAGCGTTGCGGGACCGCCGTACGAGCAGTACTTC. This codes for CSVAGPPYEQYF.

This sequence joins TRBV4-2 and TRBJ2-5; no reliable D call. Between the trimmed V and J ends, which lost 4 bases and 5 bases, there was a span of 14 bases. Germline values: CDR1 LGHNA, CDR2 YNFKEQ. The CDR3 contains 14 residues. CDR3 sequence reads: CASSRQDSRETQYF. CDR3 coding DNA: TGTGCCAGCAGCCGTCAAGATTCCAGGGAGACCCAGTACTTC.

J is TRBJ2-1 and V is TRBV30; D assignment may be TRBD1 or TRBD2 (7 bases each). V dropped 4 bases and J dropped 8 bases, with 12 bases sitting between them. Per germline, CDR1 GTSNPN and CDR2 SVGIG (reference sequence). The CDR3 spans 12 residues. The DNA of the CDR3 is TGTGCCTGGAATGCAGGGGGGGATGAGCAGTTCTTC. This codes for CAWNAGGDEQFF.

This clone was seen only a few times. This chain joins TRBV30 and TRBJ1-1; D gene uncertain. Germline V gene sequence: CDR1 GTSNPN, CDR2 SVGIG (reference sequence). The V end lost 2 bases, the J end lost 0 bases, and 7 bases lay between the germline ends. The CDR3 sequence is 13 residues long. In nucleotides, the CDR3 is TGTGCCTGGAGTCCCGGACTGAACACTGAAGCTTTCTTT. Protein sequence: CAWSPGLNTEAFF.

The V gene is TRBV11-2, the J gene TRBJ2-3; 8 positions match TRBD2. CDR1 SGHAT and CDR2 FQNNGV come from the germline V gene. V lost 6 bases to trimming and J lost 2 bases; unmatched junction nucleotides: 10. This CDR3 spans 16 amino acids. The CDR3 protein is CASRLGRGAPTDTQYF. The CDR3, as DNA: TGTGCCAGCAGACTGGGGCGGGGGGCCCCCACAGATACGCAGTATTTT.

The chain couples TRBV15 to TRBJ1-1; D is unclear. This CDR3 contains 13 residues. The V end was cut by 1 base, the J end by 0 bases, with 3 bases between. Germline V CDR1 and CDR2: LNHNV, YYDKDF (reference sequence). The CDR3 spells CATSRALNTEAFF. The CDR3 nucleotides are TGTGCCACCAGCAGAGCTCTGAACACTGAAGCTTTCTTT. Supplemented by reference TRBV15 and TRBJ1-1, the full variable domain reads DAMVIQNPRYQVTQFGKPVTLSCSQTLNHNVMYWYQQKSSQAPKLLFHYYDKDFNNEADTPDNFQSRRPNTSFCFLDIRSPGLGDTAMYLCATSRALNTEAFFGQGTRLTVV.

This clone has only a few counts. The CDR3 reads CSARDVEQYF. CDR3 in DNA: TGCAGTGCTAGGGACGTCGAGCAGTACTTC. The chain joins TRBV20-1 to TRBJ2-7, with D uncertain. This CDR3 comprises 10 residues. V lost 3 bases and J lost 6, with 6 bases in between. Germline CDR1 DFQATT, CDR2 SNEGSKA (reference sequence).

In this sample, this clone turned up a few times. This chain connects TRBV7-6 to TRBJ2-3; D call uncertain. Trimming shortened V by 5 bases and J by 3 bases, and 6 bases separated the two germline ends. CDR1 SGHVS and CDR2 FNYEAQ come from the germline V gene. The CDR3 covers 12 residues. Here the CDR3 reads CASSPSTDTQYF. The CDR3 nucleotides read TGTGCCAGCAGCCCTTCTACAGATACGCAGTATTTT.

A few counts support this clone. This chain joins TRBV29-1 and TRBJ1-2; D call uncertain. Germline lookup yields CDR1 SQVTM and CDR2 ANQGSEA. Trimming removed 6 bases from V and 8 bases from J, with 16 bases in between. The CDR3 covers 12 residues. The CDR3 coding sequence is TGCAGCGTGAGGACGGGCTCTGGAGGCTACACCTTC. It encodes CSVRTGSGGYTF.

The rearrangement joins TRBV7-3 to TRBJ2-3; 7 nucleotides match TRBD1. V lost 6 bases to trimming and J lost 0 bases; unmatched junction nucleotides: 3. Per the germline V gene, CDR1 is SGHTA and CDR2 is FQGTGA. This CDR3 comprises 14 residues. The CDR3 DNA sequence: TGTGCCAGCAGGATGGGACAGAGCACAGATACGCAGTATTTT. It codes for CASRMGQSTDTQYF.

The chain links TRBV29-1 to TRBJ2-7; 8 bases align to TRBD1. Germline CDR1 and CDR2: SQVTM and ANQGSEA. This CDR3 has 15 residues. V was pared by 6 bases and J by 4 bases, with 14 bases of the junction left unmatched. The CDR3: CSVLGTGQGAYEQYF. DNA for the CDR3: TGCAGCGTCCTCGGGACTGGGCAGGGGGCGTACGAGCAGTACTTC.

The rearrangement links TRBV30 to TRBJ1-5; D remains ambiguous. The CDR3 loop spans 15 amino acids. Trimming shortened V by 1 base and J by 7 bases, and 17 bases separated the two germline ends. Germline CDR1 and CDR2: GTSNPN and SVGIG (reference sequence). Written as DNA, the CDR3 is TGTGCCTGGAGTGCCGGGTACACGGGTCAACAGCCCCAGCATTTT. Translating it yields CAWSAGYTGQQPQHF.